A selection of T cell receptor beta chains follows, all from one sample in a study of cytomegalovirus exposure and HLA in healthy donors. TCRdb's copy holds only in-frame clones and misses some; the assay was immunoSEQ multiplex PCR. The sample has roughly 200,000 clones; 77% are singletons. Material: PBMCs. These receptors all come from an older woman in good health and CMV-seropositive. Both conserved end residues are part of each CDR3. Each record gives: D gene, clone size, V gene, J gene, CDR3 DNA, CDR3 protein. D genes are given only for firm matches. Clone sizes are given selectively: once, few, many, or a class where the clone is expanded.

TRBD1	-	TRBV18	TRBJ2-5	TGTGCCAGCTCACCCCGGGACAGGGCTTACCAAGAGACCCAGTACTTC	CASSPRDRAYQETQYF
TRBD2	-	TRBV11-1	TRBJ2-7	TGTGCCAGCAGCGGCGGGAGGGCCTACGAGCAGTACTTC	CASSGGRAYEQYF
TRBD2	-	TRBV10-3	TRBJ2-4	TGTGCCATCAGCTGGGAGGGGGCCAAAAACATTCAGTACTTC	CAISWEGAKNIQYF
-	-	TRBV6-1	TRBJ2-7	TGTGCCAGCAGTGAGAATTGGGGGCGAGAGCAGTACTTC	CASSENWGREQYF
-	-	TRBV5-1	TRBJ2-3	TGCGCCAGCAGCTTGGCTAGCCTCACAGATACGCAGTATTTT	CASSLASLTDTQYF
TRBD1	-	TRBV7-9	TRBJ1-2	TGTGCCAGCAGCTTTGGACAGGGCTCCTATGGCTACACCTTC	CASSFGQGSYGYTF
-	-	TRBV10-3	TRBJ1-5	TGTGCCATCAGTGAGTCCGGGGTAAATCAGCCCCAGCATTTT	CAISESGVNQPQHF
-	-	TRBV4-3	TRBJ1-1	TGCGCCAGCAGACTGAAACCTAACACTGAAGCTTTCTTT	CASRLKPNTEAFF
TRBD1	-	TRBV7-9	TRBJ2-1	TGTGCCAGCAGCTCAAACAGGGGATCGAACTCCTACAATGAGCAGTTCTTC	CASSSNRGSNSYNEQFF
TRBD2	-	TRBV4-2	TRBJ2-5	TGTGCCAGCAGCCAAGCTAGCGGGGGGGAAGAGACCCAGTACTTC	CASSQASGGEETQYF
TRBD1	-	TRBV5-1	TRBJ1-1	TGCGCCAACAGCTTTCGACAGGGGGAGCCTGAAGCTTTCTTT	CANSFRQGEPEAFF
-	-	TRBV9	TRBJ1-1	TGTGCCAGCGGAGCTGGGAACACTGAAGCTTTCTTT	CASGAGNTEAFF
-	once	TRBV28	TRBJ1-2	TGTGCCAGCAGTTTACAAATGTATGGCTACACCTTC	CASSLQMYGYTF
-	-	TRBV13	TRBJ1-5	TGTGCCAGCGGCTTAGGAGCGGTGCGGGCCTCGCCCCAGCATTTT	CASGLGAVRASPQHF
-	once	TRBV28	TRBJ1-5	TGTGCCAGCAGTTTCGGACAGTTCAATCAGCCCCAGCATTTT	CASSFGQFNQPQHF
TRBD2	-	TRBV7-9	TRBJ2-1	TGTGCCAGCAGCATTGGGACTAGCGGGAGGGATGAGCAGTTCTTC	CASSIGTSGRDEQFF
TRBD2	-	TRBV28	TRBJ2-1	TGTGCCAGCAGTAGGACTAGCCCCCTCAATGAGCAGTTCTTC	CASSRTSPLNEQFF
-	-	TRBV7-2	TRBJ2-2	TGTGCCAGCAGCTCCGTGGCATCAGGAAACACCGGGGAGCTGTTTTTT	CASSSVASGNTGELFF
-	few	TRBV14	TRBJ1-1	TGTGCCAGCAGCCCGGGACTTCTAGGAGCTTTCTTT	CASSPGLLGAFF
TRBD1	-	TRBV11-2	TRBJ2-1	TGTGCCAGCAGCCTCTCCGGGACAGGGACCTACAATGAGCAGTTCTTC	CASSLSGTGTYNEQFF
-	-	TRBV7-9	TRBJ2-7	TGTGCCAGCAGCTTAGATAGTATATATGCCTACGAGCAGTACTTC	CASSLDSIYAYEQYF
TRBD2	once	TRBV29-1	TRBJ2-2	TGCAGCGTTGTTCGCGGGAGCATGAACACCGGGGAGCTGTTTTTT	CSVVRGSMNTGELFF
-	-	TRBV5-4	TRBJ2-3	TGTGCCAGCAGCTTGGCCGGAGGCACAGATACGCAGTATTTT	CASSLAGGTDTQYF
TRBD1	-	TRBV28	TRBJ2-1	TGTGCCGGGGGACAGGGTTACAATGAGCAGTTCTTC	CAGGQGYNEQFF
TRBD1	-	TRBV7-9	TRBJ1-1	TGTTCCAGCAGCTTGGGACAGCCCGCTTTTGGAAGTGCTGAAGCTTTCTTT	CSSSLGQPAFGSAEAFF
TRBD2	few	TRBV9	TRBJ2-5	TGTGCCAGCAGCGTAGCCTCTAGCGGTAAAGAGACCCAGTACTTC	CASSVASSGKETQYF
-	few	TRBV7-9	TRBJ1-1	TGTGCCAGCAGCTTTCTACTGATGAACACTGAAGCTTTCTTT	CASSFLLMNTEAFF
TRBD2	-	TRBV2	TRBJ2-2	TGTGCCAGCAAAAAGGCGGGGGGATCGAACACCGGGGAGCTGTTTTTT	CASKKAGGSNTGELFF
-	-	TRBV23-1	TRBJ1-2	TGCGCCAGCAGTCCCTCGCGTGGCTACACCTTC	CASSPSRGYTF
TRBD1	-	TRBV5-8	TRBJ2-1	TGTGCCAGCAGCTTGGGGGGACAGGGGTATGAGCAGTTCTTC	CASSLGGQGYEQFF
-	-	TRBV27	TRBJ1-2	TGTGCCAGCAGTTCGGCGGGGAACTATGGCTACACCTTC	CASSSAGNYGYTF
TRBD2	-	TRBV30	TRBJ2-1	TGTGCCTGGAGTTCTCCACTAGCGGGGGGGTACAATGAGCAGTTCTTC	CAWSSPLAGGYNEQFF
TRBD1	once	TRBV10-3	TRBJ1-4	TGTGCCACCTCCGGGACAGGGTCGGAAAAACTGTTTTTT	CATSGTGSEKLFF
-	-	TRBV28	TRBJ2-6	TGTGCCAGCGGCGAGGGACACGCCAGCTCTGGGGCCAACGTCCTGACTTTC	CASGEGHASSGANVLTF
TRBD2	-	TRBV28	TRBJ2-3	TGTGCCAGCAGCCAGCCCGGACTAGCGGTTACAGATACGCAGTATTTT	CASSQPGLAVTDTQYF
TRBD1	-	TRBV28	TRBJ2-7	TGTGCCAGCCTTCGGACAGGGAGATACGAGCAGTACTTC	CASLRTGRYEQYF
TRBD2	-	TRBV7-2	TRBJ2-3	TGTGCCAGCAGCTACCGGGAGGGCACAGATACGCAGTATTTT	CASSYREGTDTQYF
TRBD2	-	TRBV6-5	TRBJ2-7	TGTGCCAGCAGTCCGCAGACTAGCGGGATAAGCAGGCAGTACTTC	CASSPQTSGISRQYF
TRBD1	-	TRBV18	TRBJ1-3	TGTGCCAGCTCACCTAGACAGGGTTTCGGATCTGGAAACACCATATATTTT	CASSPRQGFGSGNTIYF
TRBD1	-	TRBV9	TRBJ1-2	TGTGCCAGCAGCGCCAGACAGGGGACGAATGGCTACACCTTC	CASSARQGTNGYTF
-	once	TRBV19	TRBJ1-2	TGTGCCAGTAGTATGGGCAGGGGAAACACCTTC	CASSMGRGNTF
TRBD1	-	TRBV11-1	TRBJ1-1	TGTGCCAGCAGCAAGACAGGGGACGGAACTGAAGCTTTCTTT	CASSKTGDGTEAFF
TRBD2	once	TRBV28	TRBJ2-1	TGTGCCAGCAGTTTAATCCTAGCGGGGGGATACAATGAGCAGTTCTTC	CASSLILAGGYNEQFF
-	-	TRBV5-1	TRBJ1-5	TGCGCCAGCAGCTTGGGACCACAGGGTAGGCGCAATCAGCCCCAGCATTTT	CASSLGPQGRRNQPQHF
-	-	TRBV5-4	TRBJ1-2	TGTGCCAGCAGCTTGGCCGGGACACCTCAAGGCTACACCTTC	CASSLAGTPQGYTF
-	-	TRBV5-1	TRBJ1-1	TGCGCCAGCAGCTTGGATCAGGGGTACACTGAAGCTTTCTTT	CASSLDQGYTEAFF
-	-	TRBV7-7	TRBJ2-5	TGTGCCAGCGGGAGGGGGGGTCAAGAGACCCAGTACTTC	CASGRGGQETQYF
TRBD2	-	TRBV4-1	TRBJ2-2	TGCGCCAGCAGCCAAGATGGGCTGGGGCTAGCGGGAGGGCCTGACACCGGGGAGCTGTTTTTT	CASSQDGLGLAGGPDTGELFF
-	many	TRBV30	TRBJ1-4	TGTGCCTGGAGTGGGCCCCTGGGGGGAAAACTGTTTTTT	CAWSGPLGGKLFF
TRBD2	-	TRBV27	TRBJ2-7	TGTGCCAGCCAGGCAATTCGTAGCGGGAGGACCTACGAGCAGTACTTC	CASQAIRSGRTYEQYF